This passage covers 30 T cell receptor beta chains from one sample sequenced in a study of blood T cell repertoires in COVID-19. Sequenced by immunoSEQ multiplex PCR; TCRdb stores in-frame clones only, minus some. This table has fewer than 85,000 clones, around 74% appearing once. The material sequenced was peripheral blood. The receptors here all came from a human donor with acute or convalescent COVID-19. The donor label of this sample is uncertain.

CDR3 loop: CASRGQGFTEAFF. As DNA, the CDR3 is TGTGCCAGCAGAGGACAGGGGTTCACTGAAGCTTTCTTT. The V gene is TRBV2, the J gene TRBJ1-1; 9 bases line up with TRBD1. V lost 6 bases to trimming and J lost 4 bases; unmatched junction nucleotides: 3. This CDR3 region has 13 residues. Germline CDR1 and CDR2: SNHLY and FYNNEI.

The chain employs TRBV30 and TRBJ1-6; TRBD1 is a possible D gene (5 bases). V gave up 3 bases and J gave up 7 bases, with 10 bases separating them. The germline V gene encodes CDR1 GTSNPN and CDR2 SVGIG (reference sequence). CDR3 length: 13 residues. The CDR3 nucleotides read TGTGCCTGGAGGACAGACAGAAATTCACCCCTCCACTTT. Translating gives CAWRTDRNSPLHF. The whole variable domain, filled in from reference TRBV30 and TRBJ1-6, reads SQTIHQWPATLVQPVGSPLSLECTVEGTSNPNLYWYRQAAGRGLQLLFYSVGIGQISSEVPQNLSASRPQDRQFILSSKKLLLSDSGFYLCAWRTDRNSPLHFGNGTRLTVT.

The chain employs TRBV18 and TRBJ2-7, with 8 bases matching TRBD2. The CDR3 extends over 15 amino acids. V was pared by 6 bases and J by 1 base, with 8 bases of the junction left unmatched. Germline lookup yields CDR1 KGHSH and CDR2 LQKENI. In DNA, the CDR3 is TGTGCCAGCTCTCAGAGGAGCGGGGGATCCTACGAGCAGTACGTC. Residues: CASSQRSGGSYEQYV.

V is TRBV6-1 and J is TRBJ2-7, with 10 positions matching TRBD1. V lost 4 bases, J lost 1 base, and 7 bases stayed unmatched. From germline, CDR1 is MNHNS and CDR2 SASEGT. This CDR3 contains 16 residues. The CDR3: CASSVTGTGVSYEQYF. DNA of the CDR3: TGTGCCAGCAGTGTGACCGGGACAGGGGTTTCCTACGAGCAGTACTTC.

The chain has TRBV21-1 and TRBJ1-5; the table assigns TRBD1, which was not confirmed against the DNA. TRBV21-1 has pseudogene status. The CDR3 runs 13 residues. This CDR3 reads CASSKGTDQPQHF. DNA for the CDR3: TGTGCCAGCAGCAAAGGGACAGATCAGCCCCAGCATTTT.

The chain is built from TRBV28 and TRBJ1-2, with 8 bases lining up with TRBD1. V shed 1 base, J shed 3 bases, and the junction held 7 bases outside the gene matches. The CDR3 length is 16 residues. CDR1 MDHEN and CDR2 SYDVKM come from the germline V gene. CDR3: CASSLSGTGGYYGYTF. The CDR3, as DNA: TGTGCCAGCAGTTTATCTGGGACAGGCGGGTACTATGGCTACACCTTC.

In DNA form, the CDR3 reads TGTGCCAGCAGCTTTATCGTTGGGGGAGGCACTGAAGCTTTCTTT. The encoded protein is CASSFIVGGGTEAFF. The V gene is TRBV7-9, the J gene TRBJ1-1; the D gene is possibly TRBD1 (5 bases). V was pared by 3 bases and J by 4 bases, with 15 bases between. The CDR3 length is 15 residues. CDR1 is SEHNR and CDR2 is FQNEAQ in the germline V gene (reference sequence).

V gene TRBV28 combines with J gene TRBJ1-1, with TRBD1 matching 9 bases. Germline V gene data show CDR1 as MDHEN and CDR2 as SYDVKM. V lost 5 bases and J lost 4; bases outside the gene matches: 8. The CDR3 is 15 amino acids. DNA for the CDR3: TGTGCCAGCAGTGCCCCCGGACAGGGGTTCACTGAAGCTTTCTTT. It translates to CASSAPGQGFTEAFF.

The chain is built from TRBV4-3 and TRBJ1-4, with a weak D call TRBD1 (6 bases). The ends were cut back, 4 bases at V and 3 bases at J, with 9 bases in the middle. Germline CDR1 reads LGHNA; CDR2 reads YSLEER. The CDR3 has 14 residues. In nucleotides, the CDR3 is TGCGCCAGCAGCCTGGACAGCGCTAATGAAAAACTGTTTTTT. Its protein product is CASSLDSANEKLFF.

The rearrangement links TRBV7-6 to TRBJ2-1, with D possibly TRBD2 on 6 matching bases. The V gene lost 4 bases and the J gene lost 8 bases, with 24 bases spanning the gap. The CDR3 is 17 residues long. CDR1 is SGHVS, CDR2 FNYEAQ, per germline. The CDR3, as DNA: TGTGCCAGCAGCTCCGCCGGGCGTGTGGCGGGGACCGATGAGCAGTTCTTC. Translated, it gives CASSSAGRVAGTDEQFF.

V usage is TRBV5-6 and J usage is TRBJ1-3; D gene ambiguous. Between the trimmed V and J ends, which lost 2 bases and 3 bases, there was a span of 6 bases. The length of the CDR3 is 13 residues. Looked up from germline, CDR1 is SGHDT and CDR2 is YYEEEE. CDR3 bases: TGTGCCAGCAGCTTAAGGAGTGGAAACACCATATATTTT. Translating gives CASSLRSGNTIYF.

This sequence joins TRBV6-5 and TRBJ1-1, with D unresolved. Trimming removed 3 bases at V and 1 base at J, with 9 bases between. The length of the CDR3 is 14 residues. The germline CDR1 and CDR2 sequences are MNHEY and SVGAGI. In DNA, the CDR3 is TGTGCCAGCAGTTATCCGGGATCGAACACTGAAGCTTTCTTT. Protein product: CASSYPGSNTEAFF.

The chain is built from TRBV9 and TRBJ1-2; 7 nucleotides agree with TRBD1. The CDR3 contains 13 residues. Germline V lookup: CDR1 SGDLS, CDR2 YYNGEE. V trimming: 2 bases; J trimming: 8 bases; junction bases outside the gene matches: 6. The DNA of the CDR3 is TGTGCCAGCAGCGTTCTCAGGGGGAGAGGCTACACCTTC. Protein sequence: CASSVLRGRGYTF.

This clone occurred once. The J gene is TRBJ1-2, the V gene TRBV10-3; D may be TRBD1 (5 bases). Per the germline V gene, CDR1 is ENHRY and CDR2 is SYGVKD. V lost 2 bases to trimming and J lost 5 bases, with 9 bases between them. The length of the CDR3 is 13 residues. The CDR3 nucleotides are TGTGCCATCAGTGAGGGTCAGGGTTATGGCTACACCTTC. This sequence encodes CAISEGQGYGYTF.

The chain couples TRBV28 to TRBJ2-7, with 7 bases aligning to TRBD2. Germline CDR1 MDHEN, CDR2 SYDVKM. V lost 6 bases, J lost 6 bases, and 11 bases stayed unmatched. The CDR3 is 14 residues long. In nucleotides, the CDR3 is TGTGCCAGCAGCCACGAGGGAGGGCTTGGCGAGCAGTACTTC. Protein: CASSHEGGLGEQYF.

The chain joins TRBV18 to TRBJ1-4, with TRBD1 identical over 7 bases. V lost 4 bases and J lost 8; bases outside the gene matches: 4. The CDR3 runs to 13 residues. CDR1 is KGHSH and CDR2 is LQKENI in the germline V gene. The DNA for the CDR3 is TGTGCCAGCTCACAGGCCAGGGGGGAAAAACTGTTTTTT. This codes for CASSQARGEKLFF.

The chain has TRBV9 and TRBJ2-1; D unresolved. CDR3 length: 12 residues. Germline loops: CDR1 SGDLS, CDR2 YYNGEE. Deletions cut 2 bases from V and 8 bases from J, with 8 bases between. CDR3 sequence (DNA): TGTGCCAGCAGCGTTCTTGACTATGAGCAGTTCTTC. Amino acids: CASSVLDYEQFF.

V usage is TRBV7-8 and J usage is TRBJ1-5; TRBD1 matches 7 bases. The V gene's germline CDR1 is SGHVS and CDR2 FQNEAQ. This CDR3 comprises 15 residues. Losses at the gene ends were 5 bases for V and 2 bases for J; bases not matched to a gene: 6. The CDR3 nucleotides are TGTGCCAGCAGCCCCCTTGGGACAGGCAATCAGCCCCAGCATTTT. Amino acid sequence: CASSPLGTGNQPQHF.

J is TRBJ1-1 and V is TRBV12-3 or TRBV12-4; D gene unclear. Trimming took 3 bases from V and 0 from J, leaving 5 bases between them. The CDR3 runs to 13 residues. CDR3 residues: CASSFGLNTEAFF. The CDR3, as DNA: TGTGCCAGCAGTTTTGGGCTGAACACTGAAGCTTTCTTT.

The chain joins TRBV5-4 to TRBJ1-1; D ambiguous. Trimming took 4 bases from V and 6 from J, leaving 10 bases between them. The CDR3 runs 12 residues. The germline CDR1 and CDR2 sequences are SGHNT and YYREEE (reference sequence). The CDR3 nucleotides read TGTGCCAGCAGCCTTGACTGGTCTGAAGCTTTCTTT. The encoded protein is CASSLDWSEAFF. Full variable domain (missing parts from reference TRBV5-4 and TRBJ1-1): ETGVTQSPTHLIKTRGQQVTLRCSSQSGHNTVSWYQQALGQGPQFIFQYYREEENGRGNFPPRFSGLQFPNYSSELNVNALELDDSALYLCASSLDWSEAFFGQGTRLTVV.

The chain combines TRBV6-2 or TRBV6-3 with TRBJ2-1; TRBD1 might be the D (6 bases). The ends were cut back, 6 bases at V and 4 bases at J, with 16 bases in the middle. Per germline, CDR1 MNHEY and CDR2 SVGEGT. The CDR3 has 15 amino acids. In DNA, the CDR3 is TGTGCCAGCAGCTCCCGGGACAAGCCTTACAATGAGCAGTTCTTC. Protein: CASSSRDKPYNEQFF.

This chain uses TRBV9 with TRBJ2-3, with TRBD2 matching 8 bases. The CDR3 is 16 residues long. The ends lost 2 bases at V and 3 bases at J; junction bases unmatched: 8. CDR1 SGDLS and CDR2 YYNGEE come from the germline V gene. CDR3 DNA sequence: TGTGCCAGCAGCGTTAGCGGGGCCTGGGATACAGATACGCAGTATTTT. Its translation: CASSVSGAWDTDTQYF.

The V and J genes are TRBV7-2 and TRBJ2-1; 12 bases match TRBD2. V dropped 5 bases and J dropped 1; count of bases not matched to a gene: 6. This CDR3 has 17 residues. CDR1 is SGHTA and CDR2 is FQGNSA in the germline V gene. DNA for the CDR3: TGTGCCAGCAGCCTGGGACTAGCGGGTATATCCTACAATGAGCAGTTCTTC. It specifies CASSLGLAGISYNEQFF.

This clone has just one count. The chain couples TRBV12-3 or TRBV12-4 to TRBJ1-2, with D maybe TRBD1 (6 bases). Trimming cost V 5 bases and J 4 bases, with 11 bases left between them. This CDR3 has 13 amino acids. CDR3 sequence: CASSPQGLYGYTF. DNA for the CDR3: TGTGCCAGCAGTCCCCAGGGGCTCTATGGCTACACCTTC.

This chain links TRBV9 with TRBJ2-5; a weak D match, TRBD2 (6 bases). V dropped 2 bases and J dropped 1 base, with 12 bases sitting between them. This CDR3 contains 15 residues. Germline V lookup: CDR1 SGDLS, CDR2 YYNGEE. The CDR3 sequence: CASSVSPGAQETQYF. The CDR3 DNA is TGTGCCAGCAGCGTGTCCCCGGGAGCCCAAGAGACCCAGTACTTC. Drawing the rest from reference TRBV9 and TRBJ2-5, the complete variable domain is DSGVTQTPKHLITATGQRVTLRCSPRSGDLSVYWYQQSLDQGLQFLIQYYNGEERAKGNILERFSAQQFPDLHSELNLSSLELGDSALYFCASSVSPGAQETQYFGPGTRLLVL.

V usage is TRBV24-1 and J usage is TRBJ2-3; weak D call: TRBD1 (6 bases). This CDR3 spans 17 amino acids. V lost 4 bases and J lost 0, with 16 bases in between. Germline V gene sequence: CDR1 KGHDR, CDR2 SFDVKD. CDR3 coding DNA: TGTGCCACCAGTGAGCCACTCCGGGACATTAGCACAGATACGCAGTATTTT. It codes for CATSEPLRDISTDTQYF.

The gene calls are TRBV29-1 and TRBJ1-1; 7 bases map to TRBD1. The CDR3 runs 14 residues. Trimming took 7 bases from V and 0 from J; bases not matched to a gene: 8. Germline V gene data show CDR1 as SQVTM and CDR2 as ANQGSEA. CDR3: CSAFKTGMNTEAFF. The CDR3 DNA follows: TGCAGCGCCTTTAAGACAGGGATGAACACTGAAGCTTTCTTT.

The DNA of the CDR3 is TGTGCCAGTAGGGGGGGTGACACCGGGGAGCTGTTTTTT. Its protein product is CASRGGDTGELFF. The chain joins TRBV7-6 to TRBJ2-2; D may be TRBD2 (7 bases). There are 13 residues in the CDR3. Trimming cost V 9 bases and J 3 bases, with 11 bases left between them. Germline V CDR1 and CDR2: SGHVS, FNYEAQ. Looking up the rest from reference TRBV7-6 and TRBJ2-2 gives the full variable domain: GAGVSQSPRYKVTKRGQDVALRCDPISGHVSLYWYRQALGQGPEFLTYFNYEAQQDKSGLPNDRFSAERPEGSISTLTIQRTEQRDSAMYRCASRGGDTGELFFGEGSRLTVL.

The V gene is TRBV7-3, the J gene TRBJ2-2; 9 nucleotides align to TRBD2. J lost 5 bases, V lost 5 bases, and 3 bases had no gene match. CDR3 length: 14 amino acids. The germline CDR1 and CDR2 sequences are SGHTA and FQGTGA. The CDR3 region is CASSATSGTGELFF. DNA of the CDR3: TGTGCCAGCAGCGCAACTAGCGGGACCGGGGAGCTGTTTTTT.

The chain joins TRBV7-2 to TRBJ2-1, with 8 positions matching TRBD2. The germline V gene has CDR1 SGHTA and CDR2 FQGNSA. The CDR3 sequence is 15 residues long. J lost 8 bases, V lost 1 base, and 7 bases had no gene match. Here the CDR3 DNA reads TGTGCCAGCAGCTTAGTGACGGGAGGGCCCCATGAGCAGTTCTTC. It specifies CASSLVTGGPHEQFF.